Following are 23 T cell receptor beta chains from one sample sequenced in a study of T cells after yellow fever vaccination. TCRdb re-analysed the 5' RACE reads in MiXCR, keeping a single row per CDR3 protein. In the table there are some 550,000 distinct CDR3 sequences, 15% to 20% of which are singletons. The starting material was PBMCs, obtained 15 days after the yellow fever booster vaccination. The receptor source for this set is a man aged 30 to 45 who received the YFV17D yellow fever vaccine.

This clonotype was counted between two and nine times. The chain is built from TRBV7-9 and TRBJ2-2; the D gene is possibly TRBD1 (6 bases). Trimming left V 4 bases short and J 0 bases short, with 15 bases between. The CDR3 loop spans 17 amino acids. Germline V gene sequence: CDR1 SEHNR, CDR2 FQNEAQ (reference sequence). DNA of the CDR3: TGTGCCAGCAGCTCACCCCCAGGGACAACGAACACCGGGGAGCTGTTTTTT. It specifies CASSSPPGTTNTGELFF.

This clonotype occurred a few times. This sequence joins TRBV29-1 and TRBJ2-5; TRBD2 is a possible D gene (6 bases). CDR3 length: 14 amino acids. Trimming cost V 6 bases and J 4 bases, with 18 bases left between them. CDR1 is SQVTM, CDR2 ANQGSEA, per germline. CDR3 nucleotides: TGCAGCGTGACAAAGGGGACCGGGGGAGAGACCCAGTACTTC. Its translation is CSVTKGTGGETQYF.

This clonotype showed up many times. Likely a read error: the CDR3 ends without its conserved phenylalanine or tryptophan. The DNA is left out, because the CDR3 cannot be placed on it with certainty; the CDR3 is given as TCRdb lists it. The gene calls are TRBV24-1 and TRBJ2-1. Germline V CDR1 and CDR2: KGHDR, SFDVKD. Counting both end residues, the CDR3 totals 8 amino acids. CDR3 amino acids: CATWLTWS.

V usage is TRBV6-2 or TRBV6-3 and J usage is TRBJ2-2; D perhaps matches TRBD1 (6 bases). The CDR3 has 13 amino acids. V shed 4 bases and J shed 9 bases, with 12 bases lying between them. Looked up from germline, CDR1 is MNHEY and CDR2 is SVGEGT. This CDR3 reads CASSFTGSRELFF. In DNA form, the CDR3 reads TGTGCCAGCAGTTTCACAGGGAGCCGGGAGCTGTTTTTT.

The chain joins TRBV29-1 to TRBJ1-5, with D perhaps TRBD1 (6 bases). CDR3 length equals 12 residues. V was pared by 4 bases and J by 3 bases, with 7 bases between. CDR1 SQVTM and CDR2 ANQGSEA come from the germline V gene. CDR3: CSVGTDNQPQHF. CDR3 bases: TGCAGCGTTGGGACAGACAATCAGCCCCAGCATTTT.

This clonotype was observed a few times. This chain connects TRBV4-1 to TRBJ2-7; D tentatively fits TRBD1 or TRBD2 (6 bases each). The ends were cut back, 0 bases at V and 5 bases at J, with 14 bases in the middle. The germline CDR1 and CDR2 sequences are MGHRA and YSYEKL. This CDR3 spans 15 amino acids. The CDR3 bases are TGCGCCAGCAGCCAAGAGCTCAGGGGAGGAAACGAGCAGTACTTC. Its protein product is CASSQELRGGNEQYF.

This rearrangement joins TRBV7-9 to TRBJ1-4; the D gene is possibly TRBD1 (5 bases). Between the trimmed V and J ends, which lost 5 bases and 8 bases, there was a span of 12 bases. Germline V lookup: CDR1 SEHNR, CDR2 FQNEAQ (reference sequence). CDR3 length equals 13 residues. This chain's CDR3 is CASSPQGREKLFF. The DNA of the CDR3 is TGTGCCAGCAGCCCTCAGGGACGGGAAAAACTGTTTTTT.

V and J are TRBV6-1 and TRBJ2-3; a possible D gene is TRBD2 (6 bases). Looked up from germline, CDR1 is MNHNS and CDR2 is SASEGT. The CDR3 runs 14 residues. V shed 6 bases and J shed 0 bases, with 10 bases lying between them. The CDR3 sequence: CASRKAGSTDTQYF. In nucleotides, the CDR3 is TGTGCCAGCAGAAAAGCGGGCAGCACAGATACGCAGTATTTT.

This rearrangement joins TRBV12-3 or TRBV12-4 to TRBJ2-1; no reliable D call. The germline V and J ends were trimmed by 0 bases and 6 bases, with 9 bases remaining between them. The CDR3 contains 14 residues. The CDR3 spells CASSLALQRNEQFF. CDR3 DNA: TGTGCCAGCAGTTTAGCGCTACAGCGCAATGAGCAGTTCTTC.

V is TRBV6-2 or TRBV6-3 and J is TRBJ2-7, with 12 positions matching TRBD1. The V segment lost 5 bases and the J segment 4 bases; nucleotides outside the gene matches: 9. There are 16 residues in the CDR3. Germline V gene sequence: CDR1 MNHEY, CDR2 SVGEGT. In DNA form, the CDR3 reads TGTGCCAGCAGTCAGACCGGGACAGGGGGCTTGTACGAGCAGTACTTC. Translation: CASSQTGTGGLYEQYF.

As concerns this clonotype: At one end the junction does not follow the germline gene, possibly because of a read error. J is TRBJ2-2 and V is TRBV27; TRBD2 aligns across 9 bases. This CDR3 has 17 amino acids. CDR1 MNHEY and CDR2 SMNVEV come from the germline V gene (reference sequence). The CDR3 protein is CASSLSASGMNTGELFF. In DNA, the CDR3 is TGTGCCAGCAGTCTATCCGCTAGCGGGATGAACACCGGGGAGCTGTTTTTT.

On this clonotype: The junction and the germline gene differ at one end; a read error may be behind it. The rearrangement uses TRBV10-3 and TRBJ1-2, with D possibly TRBD1 on 6 matching bases. Per the germline V gene, CDR1 is ENHRY and CDR2 is SYGVKD. The CDR3 is 15 amino acids. For the CDR3, the DNA is TGTGCCGTCAGTGAGTCCACAGGGCCCGCGGGAGGCTACACCTTC. It specifies CAVSESTGPAGGYTF.

This chain joins TRBV28 and TRBJ2-7; 7 nucleotides match TRBD2. CDR1 is MDHEN and CDR2 is SYDVKM in the germline V gene. The CDR3 consists of 12 residues. V lost 7 bases to trimming and J lost 9 bases; unmatched junction nucleotides: 9. DNA for the CDR3: TGTGCCAGCACCACGGGGAGGGGAGGGCAGTACTTC. Protein: CASTTGRGGQYF. The full variable domain, its missing parts supplied by reference TRBV28 and TRBJ2-7, is DVKVTQSSRYLVKRTGEKVFLECVQDMDHENMFWYRQDPGLGLRLIYFSYDVKMKEKGDIPEGYSVSREKKERFSLILESASTNQTSMYLCASTTGRGGQYFGPGTRLTVT.

The rearrangement links TRBV10-3 to TRBJ2-5, with D tentatively TRBD1 (6 bases). The V end lost 6 bases, the J end lost 5 bases, and 7 bases lay between the germline ends. CDR1 and CDR2 from the germline V gene are ENHRY and SYGVKD. This CDR3 has 11 residues. CDR3 amino acids: CAIRGAETQYF. Here the CDR3 DNA reads TGTGCCATCAGGGGGGCCGAGACCCAGTACTTC.

The chain uses TRBV6-5 and TRBJ2-2, with 7 bases matching TRBD2. Germline V gene lookup returns CDR1 MNHEY and CDR2 SVGAGI. This CDR3 comprises 16 residues. The V segment lost 0 bases and the J segment 4 bases; nucleotides outside the gene matches: 5. CDR3 in amino acids: CASSYSTSGTTGELFF. The DNA of the CDR3 is TGTGCCAGCAGTTACTCGACGAGCGGGACCACCGGGGAGCTGTTTTTT.

This chain links TRBV6-2 or TRBV6-3 with TRBJ2-7; possibly TRBD1 for D (5 bases). The V end lost 0 bases, the J end lost 3 bases, and 15 bases lay between the germline ends. This CDR3 is 16 amino acids long. Looked up from germline, CDR1 is MNHEY and CDR2 is SVGEGT. The CDR3 region is CASSYSKVTGSYEQYF. The CDR3 DNA sequence: TGTGCCAGCAGTTACTCGAAAGTAACAGGTAGCTACGAGCAGTACTTC.

This clonotype was detected only a few times. The V gene is TRBV20-1, the J gene TRBJ2-6; the D is unclear. The CDR3 contains 11 residues. V was cut by 7 bases and J by 4 bases, with 5 bases left in between. In germline, CDR1 is DFQATT, CDR2 SNEGSKA (reference sequence). CDR3 sequence reads: CSGAGANVLTF. DNA for the CDR3: TGCAGTGGAGCCGGGGCCAACGTCCTGACTTTC.

The sample holds many counts of this clonotype. J is TRBJ2-2 and V is TRBV12-3 or TRBV12-4; 7 nucleotides match TRBD1. This CDR3 has 14 amino acids. V lost 4 bases, J lost 3 bases, and 2 bases stayed unmatched. The CDR3 DNA reads TGTGCCAGCAGTTACAGGGGCGACACCGGGGAGCTGTTTTTT. Translation gives CASSYRGDTGELFF.

This clonotype was found a few times. The chain has TRBV7-8 and TRBJ2-1; 9 positions match TRBD2. The junction had 5 bases not matched to a gene; V was cut back by 2 bases and J by 6 bases. CDR1 is SGHVS and CDR2 is FQNEAQ in the germline V gene. This CDR3 has 15 amino acids. CDR3 coding DNA: TGTGCCAGCAGCTTACGACTAGCGGATTTCAATGAGCAGTTCTTC. Its translation: CASSLRLADFNEQFF.

This clonotype has a handful of counts. The chain links TRBV5-1 to TRBJ2-4; D possibly corresponds to TRBD2 (6 bases). Germline assignment: CDR1 SGHRS and CDR2 YFSETQ. The germline V and J ends were trimmed by 6 bases and 5 bases, with 12 bases remaining between them. This CDR3 spans 13 amino acids. CDR3 in amino acids: CASTATGENIQYF. For the CDR3, the DNA is TGCGCCAGCACGGCAACGGGGGAAAACATTCAGTACTTC.

This clonotype was seen only a few times. This rearrangement joins TRBV28 to TRBJ2-7; tentative D call: TRBD1 (6 bases). V was shortened by 5 bases and J by 6 bases, with 17 bases between the two germline ends. This CDR3 spans 14 amino acids. Germline loops: CDR1 MDHEN, CDR2 SYDVKM. The CDR3 loop reads CASSQPRDTTEQYF. The DNA of the CDR3 is TGTGCCAGCAGTCAGCCCCGGGACACCACCGAGCAGTACTTC.

This chain joins TRBV4-1 and TRBJ2-1; D unclear. The CDR3 spans 12 residues. CDR1 is MGHRA and CDR2 is YSYEKL in the germline V gene. V lost 6 bases, J lost 1 base, and 4 bases lay in between. The CDR3 region has the DNA TGCGCCAGCAGGACTTCCTACAATGAGCAGTTCTTC. It yields the protein CASRTSYNEQFF.

The chain couples TRBV7-9 to TRBJ2-1; 7 nucleotides agree with TRBD1. CDR1 is SEHNR, CDR2 FQNEAQ, per germline (reference sequence). CDR3 size: 16 residues. V lost 5 bases to trimming and J lost 8 bases; unmatched junction nucleotides: 15. The chain's CDR3 is CASSHRSIQGRDEQFF. DNA for the CDR3: TGTGCCAGCAGCCATAGATCCATACAGGGGCGGGATGAGCAGTTCTTC.